The entry that follows covers one TCR beta chain sequence. Self-reported history from a screening survey and questionnaire set each donor's cohort. This sample is drawn from a study of blood T cell repertoires in COVID-19. TCRdb's table, derived via immunoSEQ multiplex PCR, lists solely in-frame clones and lacks some. The profile covers about 380,000 clones, with about 90% appearing a single time and approximately 3.1% taken by the ten largest. Trimming pared 6 bases from V and 7 bases from J, leaving 15 bases between. The CDR3 extends over 13 amino acids. This rearrangement joins TRBV12-3 or TRBV12-4 to TRBJ1-2; D is uncertain. This receptor was taken from a woman aged 25 to 39 who had recovered from COVID-19. The sample comprised PBMCs or T cells enriched from blood (not recorded which). CDR3 region: CASSPPTRLGYTF. In nucleotides, the CDR3 is TGTGCCAGCAGCCCCCCCACGAGGCTTGGCTACACCTTC.